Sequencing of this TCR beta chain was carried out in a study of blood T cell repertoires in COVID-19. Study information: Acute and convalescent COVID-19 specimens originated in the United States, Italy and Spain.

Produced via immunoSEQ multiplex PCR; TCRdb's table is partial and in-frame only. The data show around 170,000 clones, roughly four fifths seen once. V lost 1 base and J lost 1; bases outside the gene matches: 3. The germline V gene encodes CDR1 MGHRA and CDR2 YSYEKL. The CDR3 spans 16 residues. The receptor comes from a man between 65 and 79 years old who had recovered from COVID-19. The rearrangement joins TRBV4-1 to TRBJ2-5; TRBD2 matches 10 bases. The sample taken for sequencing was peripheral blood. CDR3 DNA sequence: TGCGCCAGCAGCCAAGCTAGCGGGAGTTCCCAAGAGACCCAGTACTTC. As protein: CASSQASGSSQETQYF.